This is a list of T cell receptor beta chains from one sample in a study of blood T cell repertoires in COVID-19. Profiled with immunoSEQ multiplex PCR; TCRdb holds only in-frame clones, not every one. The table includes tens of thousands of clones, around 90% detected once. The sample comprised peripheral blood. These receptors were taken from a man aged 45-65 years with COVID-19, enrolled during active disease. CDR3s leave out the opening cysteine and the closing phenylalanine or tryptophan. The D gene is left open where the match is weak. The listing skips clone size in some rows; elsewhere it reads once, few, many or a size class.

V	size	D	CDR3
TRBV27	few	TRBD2	ASSRLAGGSWGEQF
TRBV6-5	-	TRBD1	ASSYTTGSGTEAF
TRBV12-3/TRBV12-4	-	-	ASSPSPAGELF
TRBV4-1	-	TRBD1	ASSLRQGANTEAF
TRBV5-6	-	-	ASSLAQQETQY
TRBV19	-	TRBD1	ASSMGDRAHIEAF
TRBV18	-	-	ASSPSQTGVSYNEQF
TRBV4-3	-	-	ASSQEGGRETQY
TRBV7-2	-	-	ASSLVWRDSTDTQY
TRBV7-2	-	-	ASSQDSSRDTQY
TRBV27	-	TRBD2	ASSVMGLAGETQY
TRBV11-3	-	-	ASSPQTGGTGELF
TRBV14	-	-	ASSQAGMNTEAF
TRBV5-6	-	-	ASSLGGPQETQY
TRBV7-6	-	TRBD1	ASSLRPGTGNPNEQF
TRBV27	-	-	ASSSDRNTGELF
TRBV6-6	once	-	ASSYAGGGYT
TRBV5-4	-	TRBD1	ASSPRDRGRGGELF
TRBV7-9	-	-	ASSLGTPANYGYT
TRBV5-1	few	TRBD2	ASSLVSSGDITDTQY
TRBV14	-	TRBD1	ASSQGDSQVHEQY
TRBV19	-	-	ASVSRGSNYGYT
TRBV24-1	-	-	ATSDSQVNQPQH
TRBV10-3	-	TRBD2	AISESSRTSGSFEQY
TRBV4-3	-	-	ASSQDHAGTTDTQY
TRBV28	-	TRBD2	ASSSLAGESQETQY
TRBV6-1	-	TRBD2	ASSEANLAGNTGELF
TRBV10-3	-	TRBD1	AISQEQGFNSPLH
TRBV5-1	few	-	ASSFNQETQY
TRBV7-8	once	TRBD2	ASSPKPGLGNEQY
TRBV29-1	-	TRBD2	SVKEGGGGTQY
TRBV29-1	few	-	SVGHNLPTAEAF
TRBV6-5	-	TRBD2	ASSTSGSRYEQY
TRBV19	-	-	ASSIDRQAGDYGYT
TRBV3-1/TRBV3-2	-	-	AAGGFNQPQH
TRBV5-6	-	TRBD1	ASSPVTGVGYGYT
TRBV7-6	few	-	ASSLVTGRGTVDTQY
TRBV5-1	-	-	ASSSDAGHGQPQH
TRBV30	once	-	AWSVPRGYQETQY
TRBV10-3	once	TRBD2	AISESETSGRGYEQY
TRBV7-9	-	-	ASSLTGAREQY
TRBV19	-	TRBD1	ASSRRTGSYEQY
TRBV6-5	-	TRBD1	ASGQEGITEAF
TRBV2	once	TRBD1	ASSEGLAGGLGYT
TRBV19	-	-	ASRRTATDTQY
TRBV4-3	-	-	ASSQGRAQGDTEAF
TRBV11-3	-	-	ASSLTGTRAGELF
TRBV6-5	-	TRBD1	ASSQTGGVTEQY
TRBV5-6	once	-	ASAGTPSYNEQF
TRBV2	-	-	ATSDQGWDYGYT
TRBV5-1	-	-	ASSLFGGTDTQY
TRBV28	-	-	ASSTTGNTEAF
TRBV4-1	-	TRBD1	ASSHPGTGDEKLF
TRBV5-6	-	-	ASSLARLGYTQY
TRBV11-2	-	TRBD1	ASSSIRRADRGNYGYT